This T cell receptor beta chain was identified during a study of identical twins. Study results and limitations: Diverse VJ usage suggested most zero-insertion clonotypes were not invariant T cells. With abundant cord blood beta clonotypes, insertions were fewer; memory repertoires showed no such pattern.

Trimming cost V 2 bases and J 4 bases, with 12 bases left between them. CDR3 length equals 14 residues. As to this clonotype: Its specificity is not known.

TCRdb analysed the 5' RACE reads with MiXCR anew, one entry per CDR3 protein. The table includes 300,000 to 400,000 distinct CDR3 sequences, roughly an eighth detected once. The sample was also linked to a second study, of yellow fever vaccine responses in identical twins.

The sequenced sample consisted of CD8+ T cells sorted from blood. The TCR was taken from a woman between 18 and 29 years old in good health. The gene calls are TRBV12-3 or TRBV12-4 and TRBJ2-7, with D possibly matching TRBD2 (6 bases). The CDR3 coding sequence is TGTGCCAGCAGTTTAAGGCGGGGTGGATACGAGCAGTACTTC. Protein sequence: CASSLRRGGYEQYF.